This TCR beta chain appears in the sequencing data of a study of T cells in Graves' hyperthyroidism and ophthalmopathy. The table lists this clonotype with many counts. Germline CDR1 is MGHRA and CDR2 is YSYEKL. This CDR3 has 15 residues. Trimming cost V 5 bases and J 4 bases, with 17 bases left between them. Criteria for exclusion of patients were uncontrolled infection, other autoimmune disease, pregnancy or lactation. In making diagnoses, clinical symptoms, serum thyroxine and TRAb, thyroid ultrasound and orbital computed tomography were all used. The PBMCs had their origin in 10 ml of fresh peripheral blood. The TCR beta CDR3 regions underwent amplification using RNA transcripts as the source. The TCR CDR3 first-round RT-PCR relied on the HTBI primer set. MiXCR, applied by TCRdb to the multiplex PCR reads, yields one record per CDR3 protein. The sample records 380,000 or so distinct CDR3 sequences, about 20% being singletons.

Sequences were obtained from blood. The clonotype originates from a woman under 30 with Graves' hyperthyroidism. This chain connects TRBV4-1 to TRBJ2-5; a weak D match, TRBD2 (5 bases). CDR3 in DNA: TGCGCCAGCAGCTCAAGTAGGCTAGCCCCAGAGACCCAGTACTTC. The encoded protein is CASSSSRLAPETQYF.